This T cell receptor (beta chain) was documented in a study of glioma-infiltrating T cells after dendritic cell vaccination. PBMC were collected before vaccination, two weeks after the third vaccination, and at progression. V lost 6 bases, J lost 6 bases, and 10 bases stayed unmatched. This CDR3 region has 15 residues. Germline V gene data show CDR1 as SNHLY and CDR2 as FYNNEI. Amplification used 60 V beta primers and 13 J beta primers. Produced via immunoSEQ multiplex PCR; TCRdb's table is partial and in-frame only. The sample consists of around 96,000 clones, approximately 80% of them appearing once.

The rearrangement joins TRBV2 to TRBJ1-5, with 8 bases aligning to TRBD1. This receptor was obtained from a human donor with glioblastoma. The source was blood, collected before dendritic cell vaccination. Here the CDR3 DNA reads TGTGCCAGCAGACCCGACAGGGGATATCGTCAGCCCCAGCATTTT. Protein product: CASRPDRGYRQPQHF.